Listed below are T cell receptor beta chains from one sample, sequenced in a study of cytotoxic CD8 clonotypes in ibrutinib-treated CLL. The data were produced by immunoSEQ multiplex PCR, yet TCRdb's version contains in-frame clones alone and is incomplete. Counted here are about 140,000 clones, more than 85% occurring once; the ten biggest clones make up about 10%. This specimen consisted of PBMCs, obtained after 12 months of ibrutinib treatment. Every receptor here comes from a human donor with chronic lymphocytic leukemia. CDR3s include the opening cysteine and the closing phenylalanine or tryptophan. D genes are given only for firm matches. Some rows have no size entry. The others give once, few or many, or a class for an expanded clone.

clone_size	v_call	j_call	d_call	cdr3_aa	cdr3_nt
-	TRBV9	TRBJ2-1	-	CASSLLGGGMTWEQFF	TGTGCCAGCAGTTTGCTGGGTGGCGGGATGACTTGGGAGCAGTTCTTC
-	TRBV7-2	TRBJ1-3	-	CASSWGGPGNTIYF	TGTGCCAGCAGCTGGGGGGGACCTGGAAACACCATATATTTT
-	TRBV30	TRBJ2-7	TRBD2	CAWDPTGTSGNEQYF	TGTGCCTGGGATCCAACCGGGACTAGCGGGAACGAGCAGTACTTC
-	TRBV4-3	TRBJ2-7	TRBD2	CASSQSSAGGYEQYF	TGCGCCAGCAGCCAATCCTCAGCGGGAGGCTACGAGCAGTACTTC
large	TRBV18	TRBJ2-7	-	CASSPRVRRSGTYEQYF	TGTGCCAGCTCTCCAAGAGTTAGACGATCGGGAACCTACGAGCAGTACTTC
-	TRBV28	TRBJ1-2	TRBD1	CASSRTGTPNYGYTF	TGTGCCAGCAGTAGGACAGGAACCCCTAACTATGGCTACACCTTC
-	TRBV5-1	TRBJ2-6	TRBD1	CASSLEWTGVLGANVLTF	TGCGCCAGCAGCTTGGAATGGACAGGCGTTCTTGGGGCCAACGTCCTGACTTTC
-	TRBV19	TRBJ2-7	-	CASSSSPGPQKYF	TGTGCCAGTAGTTCCTCCCCGGGACCCCAAAAGTACTTC
once	TRBV6-4	TRBJ2-3	-	CASKPGHSTDTQYF	TGTGCCAGCAAACCGGGACATAGCACAGATACGCAGTATTTT
-	TRBV7-6	TRBJ1-1	-	CASSSGAWAFF	TGTGCCAGCAGTTCCGGTGCTTGGGCTTTCTTT
-	TRBV27	TRBJ2-2	TRBD2	CASSLTSGSRETGELFF	TGTGCCAGCAGTTTAACTAGCGGGAGCCGCGAGACCGGGGAGCTGTTTTTT
-	TRBV2	TRBJ1-5	-	CASNRPGGGVGESTKNQPQHF	TGTGCCAGCAACCGGCCGGGGGGAGGGGTCGGTGAATCTACTAAGAATCAGCCCCAGCATTTT
-	TRBV2	TRBJ1-4	TRBD1	CASREAEGADEKLFF	TGTGCCAGCAGGGAGGCAGAGGGGGCTGATGAAAAACTGTTTTTT
-	TRBV10-3	TRBJ2-5	-	CATRGALKGPQETQYF	TGTGCCACCAGGGGGGCTCTAAAAGGCCCCCAAGAGACCCAGTACTTC
-	TRBV2	TRBJ1-2	-	CASSLGAGPLDWGYTF	TGTGCCAGCAGCCTGGGGGCGGGACCCTTGGATTGGGGCTACACCTTC
-	TRBV18	TRBJ2-5	TRBD2	CASSPLTSGREETQYF	TGTGCCAGCTCACCGCTGACTAGCGGGAGGGAGGAGACCCAGTACTTC
once	TRBV29-1	TRBJ1-1	-	CSVAKSRGGTEAFF	TGCAGCGTTGCCAAATCCCGGGGTGGCACTGAAGCTTTCTTT
-	TRBV7-8	TRBJ2-2	-	CASSSTQQGELASGELFF	TGTGCCAGCAGCTCCACCCAACAGGGAGAACTAGCATCCGGGGAGCTGTTTTTT
-	TRBV6-6	TRBJ2-3	TRBD2	CASSYSRSGALDTQYF	TGTGCCAGCAGTTACTCGCGTAGCGGGGCATTAGATACGCAGTATTTT
-	TRBV5-1	TRBJ2-5	-	CASSPAEREIMETQYF	TGCGCCAGCAGCCCGGCGGAGAGGGAGATAATGGAGACCCAGTACTTC
-	TRBV27	TRBJ1-5	-	CASSPRDSVEQPQHF	TGTGCCAGCAGTCCGCGGGACTCAGTGGAGCAGCCCCAGCATTTT
-	TRBV30	TRBJ2-3	-	CAWSIGASSTDTQYF	TGTGCCTGGAGTATAGGGGCTTCTAGCACAGATACGCAGTATTTT
-	TRBV28	TRBJ2-1	-	CASSFPGTVLMNEQFF	TGTGCCAGCAGTTTCCCCGGGACTGTGCTTATGAATGAGCAGTTCTTC
few	TRBV28	TRBJ2-7	-	CASSFRHLSSYEQYF	TGTGCCAGCAGTTTTCGACATCTGAGCTCCTACGAGCAGTACTTC
once	TRBV5-6	TRBJ2-7	-	CASSGREQGHEQYF	TGTGCCAGCAGCGGACGGGAGCAGGGGCACGAGCAGTACTTC
-	TRBV5-1	TRBJ1-5	-	CASSLEGDSNQPQHF	TGCGCCAGCAGCTTGGAAGGAGATAGCAATCAGCCCCAGCATTTT
-	TRBV18	TRBJ2-1	-	CASSVLASSYNEQFF	TGTGCCAGCTCAGTCCTAGCGAGCTCCTACAATGAGCAGTTCTTC
-	TRBV11-2	TRBJ2-7	TRBD1	CASSPGTGGFYEQYF	TGTGCCAGCAGTCCCGGGACAGGGGGTTTCTACGAGCAGTACTTC
-	TRBV5-1	TRBJ2-1	-	CASSSGPSAHREQFF	TGCGCCAGCAGCTCGGGGCCTAGTGCCCATCGCGAGCAGTTCTTC
-	TRBV18	TRBJ1-5	-	CASSPGRNQPQHF	TGTGCCAGCTCCCCAGGAAGAAATCAGCCCCAGCATTTT
-	TRBV7-9	TRBJ2-2	-	CASSLIVRTGELFF	TGTGCCAGCAGCTTAATCGTACGCACCGGGGAGCTGTTTTTT
-	TRBV7-3	TRBJ2-1	TRBD1	CASSLGDRAREQFF	TGTGCCAGCAGCTTAGGGGACAGGGCTCGTGAGCAGTTCTTC
-	TRBV15	TRBJ2-4	-	CATSRELAKNIQYF	TGTGCCACCAGCAGGGAGCTAGCCAAAAACATTCAGTACTTC
-	TRBV28	TRBJ2-1	-	CASSHREGGRAEQFF	TGTGCCAGCAGCCACAGGGAGGGAGGGAGGGCTGAGCAGTTCTTC
few	TRBV6-6	TRBJ1-1	-	CASSIISGGTEAFF	TGTGCCAGCAGCATCATCTCTGGGGGTACTGAAGCTTTCTTT
-	TRBV5-8	TRBJ2-7	-	CASSLLQRLTYEQYF	TGTGCCAGCAGCTTGCTGCAGAGACTTACCTACGAGCAGTACTTC
-	TRBV7-2	TRBJ2-7	-	CASSFHAMAGNYEQYF	TGTGCCAGCAGCTTCCACGCAATGGCGGGCAACTACGAGCAGTACTTC
-	TRBV5-6	TRBJ1-1	-	CASSHPSGTNTEAFF	TGTGCCAGCAGCCACCCCTCCGGGACGAACACTGAAGCTTTCTTT
-	TRBV30	TRBJ1-5	-	CAWSYRDDQPQHF	TGTGCGTGGAGTTACAGGGACGACCAGCCCCAGCATTTT
-	TRBV23-1	TRBJ2-7	TRBD1	CASRPDRAVAYEQYF	TGCGCCAGCAGGCCGGACAGGGCGGTCGCCTACGAGCAGTACTTC
-	TRBV30	TRBJ1-2	-	CAWSPELRGSHGYTF	TGTGCCTGGAGCCCTGAGCTTCGGGGATCGCATGGCTACACCTTC
-	TRBV5-4	TRBJ2-1	-	CASSLEGSPSYNEQFF	TGTGCCAGCAGCTTGGAGGGCTCTCCCTCCTACAATGAGCAGTTCTTC
-	TRBV5-6	TRBJ1-5	TRBD1	CASSTGTGANQPQHF	TGTGCCAGCAGCACCGGGACAGGGGCCAATCAGCCCCAGCATTTT
-	TRBV7-2	TRBJ2-3	-	CASSLTGASGGTDTQYF	TGTGCCAGCAGCTTAACGGGGGCTAGCGGCGGGACAGATACGCAGTATTTT
-	TRBV21-1	TRBJ1-1	-	CASSKQGTEAFF	TGTGCCAGCAGCAAACAGGGGACTGAAGCTTTCTTT
-	TRBV6-5	TRBJ1-1	-	CASSLLQGRSTEAFF	TGTGCCAGCAGTCTCCTTCAGGGGCGTAGCACTGAAGCTTTCTTT
-	TRBV28	TRBJ1-2	TRBD1	CASSDRARLGGYTF	TGTGCCAGCAGCGACAGGGCTAGACTAGGGGGCTACACCTTC
-	TRBV2	TRBJ2-3	-	CASRSWVSTDTQYF	TGTGCCAGCAGGTCATGGGTTAGCACAGATACGCAGTATTTT
-	TRBV5-4	TRBJ1-1	-	CASSTPEGWNTEAFF	TGTGCCAGCAGCACACCGGAGGGATGGAACACTGAAGCTTTCTTT
-	TRBV4-3	TRBJ1-1	-	CASSQRLGEPEAFF	TGCGCCAGCAGCCAACGATTGGGAGAGCCAGAAGCTTTCTTT
-	TRBV21-1	TRBJ2-7	-	CASSKWSSGRLYEQYF	TGTGCCAGCAGCAAATGGTCTAGCGGGAGACTCTACGAGCAGTACTTC
-	TRBV7-3	TRBJ2-5	-	CASSSGTQETQYF	TGTGCCAGCAGCTCCGGGACACAGGAGACCCAGTACTTC